This T cell receptor (beta chain) was identified during a study of long-term antiretroviral therapy in people with HIV (dated by TCRdb to between 2021 and 2024). About the study as a whole: The earliest samples were collected about a decade before the 2015 WHO recommendation for immediate ART, when ART was typically delayed until CD4 counts fell. This retrospective serial study examined whether starting ART and sustained HIV suppression were associated with changes in the composition and diversity of the TRB repertoire in peripheral blood. A total of under 250 cryopreserved PBMC samples were contributed to the cohort by 30 adults with confirmed HIV infection, with samples collected serially over a mean of 6 years (range 1-12). About 35% of the 30 participants with HIV were female. Test extractions of a monoclonal T-cell line alongside about 30 polyclonal samples showed no cross-contamination during QIAcube processing.

The CDR3 holds 17 amino acids from the cysteine to the phenylalanine. Only the CDR3 DNA is retained, 51 bases long and in frame from the first base. The germline V gene (reference sequence) provides CDR1 MNHEY and CDR2 SMNVEV. Trimming leaves V shorter by 4 bases and J shorter by 4 bases, with the junction holding 9 bases beyond the gene matches. Sequencing of the TRB variable region was done with the immunoSEQ hsTCRB v3.0 assay at survey level resolution. A depth of roughly 40,000-50,000 T-cell genomes per sample was targeted for TRB sequencing. An Illumina MiSeq with a v3 150-cycle kit was used to sequence the pooled TRB libraries. The authors' analysis ran thus. Analysis of repertoires was carried out in R inside a reproducible Nextflow workflow spanning QC, data transformation and analysis. LymphoSeq2, an R package for exploring AIRR-Seq data, was used to implement custom analyses. After excluding several samples that yielded fewer than 5000 total TRB sequences, approximately 180 HIV repertoires remained for analysis. Of the approximately 190 retained HIV repertoires, about 61 were collected before and 129 after ART initiation. Repertoires were downsampled to 5000 TRB nucleotide sequences, and summary statistics were averaged over 100 downsampling iterations. TRB sequences were retained for analysis only if CDR3 regions of at least seven amino acids were present. A Shannon entropy-derived clonality score and the Gini coefficient were used to measure diversity. In the repertoire networks, any two of the top 5000 CDR3 amino acid sequences were linked whenever the two sequences differed by an edit distance of one. GLIPH2 predicted antigen specificity groups and MHC restriction for TRB CDR3 amino acid sequences. CDR3 amino acid sequences were matched against VDJdb and McPAS-TCR to flag known CMV, EBV, HIV or tissue antigen associations. Pre-ART, post-ART and control groups were compared with Wilcoxon signed-rank tests and Holm-Bonferroni correction. The immuneACCESS repertoire file appears here via TCRdb, limited to in-frame rearrangements. These files lack a portion of the clones; in checked studies, under half of the deficit traces to unresolved V genes, and the cause of the others is not known. V, J and clone size are those of that table, while D and trimming were read from the DNA. The sample table contains tens of thousands of clones; only one count was recorded for about 79% of them. Of the sample, about a fifth falls within the top ten clones.

Comments on this clone: What this receptor recognizes is not known. Base-call qualities are not available, and no considerably larger clone is one nucleotide away.

Study-wide conclusions, independent of this receptor: Compared with controls, HIV repertoires had narrower CDR3 length ranges, and the network structure pointed to an antigen-experienced repertoire that shifted only slightly toward naive after ART. Because pre-ART samples had limited cell numbers, profiling was done on unsorted PBMC rather than on sorted CD4+ and CD8+ T cells. A significant increase in TRB diversity was found to be associated with ART initiation, although TRB diversity was observed to remain significantly below that of transplant donor controls even after long-term ART. No data were available on ART adherence, viral resistance or therapy changes, limiting inferences about post-ART repertoire changes. Limited PBMC availability meant only the TCR beta chain was sequenced, without alpha chain pairing. The repertoire was dominated across all time points by expanded TRB clones identified before ART initiation, although this dominance was seen to fluctuate and to decrease in many PLHIV after ART. The samples span the years 2004 to 2017, and the ART regimens used may be less effective than current regimens.

Inclusion was restricted to participants for whom at least one PBMC sample before ART initiation and at least two post-ART samples were available. Every participant with HIV received treatment in the United States of America. Before DNA extraction, cryopreserved samples containing about 1-11 million PBMC were thawed and washed. At the time of the earliest PBMC sample for each participant with HIV, ages ranged from about 23 to 60 years. PBMC samples from each participant spanned 1-4 timepoints before ART initiation and 2-8 timepoints after ART initiation, with a median of 7 samples. Serial HIV viral load, CD4+ T-cell count, ART history and demographic data were obtained for every participant. Using a Qiagen kit on a QIAcube, genomic DNA was extracted from unsorted PBMC, with samples processed in batches of 12.

The sequence joins TRBV27 to TRBJ2-3; 12 bases in the middle match TRBD2. This receptor was obtained from a man between 18 and 29 years old with HIV. The sequences come from unsorted PBMCs, collected 0.1 years before starting antiretroviral therapy. CDR3 sequence: CASSSLTSGRTPDTQYF. The nucleotide sequence reads as follows: TGTGCCAGCAGTTCTCTAACTAGCGGGAGGACCCCAGATACGCAGTATTTT.